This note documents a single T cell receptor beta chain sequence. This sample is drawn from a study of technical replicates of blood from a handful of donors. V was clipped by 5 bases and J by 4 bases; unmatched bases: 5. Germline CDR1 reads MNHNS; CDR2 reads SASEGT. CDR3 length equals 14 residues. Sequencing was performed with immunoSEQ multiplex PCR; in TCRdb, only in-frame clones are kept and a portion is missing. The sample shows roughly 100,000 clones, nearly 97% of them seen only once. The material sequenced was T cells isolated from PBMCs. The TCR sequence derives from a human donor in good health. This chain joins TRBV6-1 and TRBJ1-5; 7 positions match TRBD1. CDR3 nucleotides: TGTGCCAGCAGTCCGGGACAGAGAAATCAGCCCCAGCATTTT. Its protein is CASSPGQRNQPQHF.